This T cell receptor beta chain originates from a study of a mutant IDH1 vaccine in newly diagnosed glioma. Overall study context: All eight of the vaccinations patients received fell in weeks 1, 3, 5, 7, 11, 15, 19 and 23. Investigators started vaccination 4-6 weeks after radiotherapy alone, or with temozolomide cycles. Standard pretreatment was either radiotherapy, temozolomide, or, for most, radiochemotherapy with temozolomide.

Time point defined: week 11, during vaccination. Alongside topical imiquimod, each dose of vaccine comprised 300 ug of mutant IDH1 20-mer peptide. Tumors from donors were new WHO grade 3 or 4 IDH1-mutant astrocytomas with ATRX loss. Generated by immunoSEQ multiplex PCR, the TCRdb table keeps only in-frame clones and is missing some. The profile shows roughly 120,000 clones, around 80% of them singletons. In the case of this clone: Its specificity is not known.

This receptor was identified in a man aged 35-49 years with glioma. The source was PBMCs, collected from a glioma patient whose treatment included an IDH1 peptide vaccine.

The CDR3 loop is CASRKREGGTGELFF. The DNA for the CDR3 is TGTGCCAGCAGGAAGCGGGAGGGAGGAACCGGGGAGCTGTTTTTT. V is TRBV6-1 and J is TRBJ2-2; 10 bases agree with TRBD2. The CDR3 is made up of 15 amino acids. The V segment lost 6 bases and the J segment 5 bases; nucleotides outside the gene matches: 6. Germline CDR1 MNHNS, CDR2 SASEGT.